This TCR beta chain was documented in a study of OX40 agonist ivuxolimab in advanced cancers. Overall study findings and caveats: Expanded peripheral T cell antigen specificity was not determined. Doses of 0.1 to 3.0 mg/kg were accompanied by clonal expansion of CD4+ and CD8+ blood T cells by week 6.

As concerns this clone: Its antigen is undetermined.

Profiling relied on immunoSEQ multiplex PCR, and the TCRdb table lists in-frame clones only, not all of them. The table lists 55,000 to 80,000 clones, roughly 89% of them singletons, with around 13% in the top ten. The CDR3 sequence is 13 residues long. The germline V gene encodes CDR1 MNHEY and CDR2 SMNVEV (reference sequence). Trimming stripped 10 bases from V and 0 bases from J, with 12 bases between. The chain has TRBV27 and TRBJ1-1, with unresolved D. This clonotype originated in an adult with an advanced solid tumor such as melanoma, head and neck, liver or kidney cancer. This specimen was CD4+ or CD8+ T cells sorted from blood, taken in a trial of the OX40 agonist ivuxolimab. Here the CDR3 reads CATAMGMNTEAFF. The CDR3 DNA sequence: TGTGCCACCGCGATGGGAATGAACACTGAAGCTTTCTTT.